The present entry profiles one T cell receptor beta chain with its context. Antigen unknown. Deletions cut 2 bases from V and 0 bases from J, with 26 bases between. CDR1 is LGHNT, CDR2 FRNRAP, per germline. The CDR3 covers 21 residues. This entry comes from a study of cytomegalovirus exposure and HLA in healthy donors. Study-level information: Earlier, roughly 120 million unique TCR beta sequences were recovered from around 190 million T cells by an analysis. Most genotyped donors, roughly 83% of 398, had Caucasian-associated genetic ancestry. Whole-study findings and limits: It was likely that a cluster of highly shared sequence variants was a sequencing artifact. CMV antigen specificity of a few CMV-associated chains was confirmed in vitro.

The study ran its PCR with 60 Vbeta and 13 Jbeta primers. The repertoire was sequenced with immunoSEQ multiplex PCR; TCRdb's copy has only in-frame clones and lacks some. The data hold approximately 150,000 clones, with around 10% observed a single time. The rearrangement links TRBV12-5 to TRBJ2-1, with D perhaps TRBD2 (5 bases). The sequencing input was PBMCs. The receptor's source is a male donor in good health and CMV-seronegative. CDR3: CASGLRPWGLSGGTSYNEQFF. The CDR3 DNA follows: TGTGCTAGTGGTTTGAGACCCTGGGGTTTGAGCGGAGGAACCTCCTACAATGAGCAGTTCTTC.